The T cell receptor (beta chain) under discussion was sequenced for a study of control samples from healthy donors and cancer patients. The assay was immunoSEQ multiplex PCR, and TCRdb's table has in-frame clones only and misses some. This table has roughly 130,000 clones, more than 85% appearing once. CDR1 is MNHEY, CDR2 SVGAGI, per germline. CDR3 length: 14 amino acids. Trimming took 6 bases from V and 1 from J, leaving 9 bases between them. This receptor was obtained from a man aged 18 to 29 in good health. The sample comprised blood. The gene calls are TRBV6-5 and TRBJ2-2; D remains ambiguous. CDR3 sequence: CASSRYRNTGELFF. The CDR3, as DNA: TGTGCCAGCAGCCGATACAGGAACACCGGGGAGCTGTTTTTT.